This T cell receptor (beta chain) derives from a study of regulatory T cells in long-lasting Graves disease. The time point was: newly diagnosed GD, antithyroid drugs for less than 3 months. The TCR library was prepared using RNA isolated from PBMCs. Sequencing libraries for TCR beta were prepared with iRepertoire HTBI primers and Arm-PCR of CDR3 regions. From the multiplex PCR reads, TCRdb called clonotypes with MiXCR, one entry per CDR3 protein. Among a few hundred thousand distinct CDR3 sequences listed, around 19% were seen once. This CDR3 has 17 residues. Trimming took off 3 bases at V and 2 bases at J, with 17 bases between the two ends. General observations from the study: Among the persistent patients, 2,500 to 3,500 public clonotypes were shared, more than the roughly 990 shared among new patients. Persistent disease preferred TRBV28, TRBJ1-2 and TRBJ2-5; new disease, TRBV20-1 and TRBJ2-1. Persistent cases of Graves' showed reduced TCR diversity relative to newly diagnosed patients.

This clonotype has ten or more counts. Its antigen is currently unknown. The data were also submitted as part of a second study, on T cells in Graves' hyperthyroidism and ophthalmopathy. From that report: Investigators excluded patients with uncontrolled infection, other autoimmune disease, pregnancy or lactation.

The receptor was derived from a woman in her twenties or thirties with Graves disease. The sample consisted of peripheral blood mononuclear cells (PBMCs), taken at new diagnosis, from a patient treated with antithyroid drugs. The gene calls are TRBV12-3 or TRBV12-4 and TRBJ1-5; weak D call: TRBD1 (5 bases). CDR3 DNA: TGTGCCAGCAGTTTTCTGGTTGGCAGGGATGGCAATCAGCCCCAGCATTTT. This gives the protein CASSFLVGRDGNQPQHF.